This T cell receptor beta chain derives from a study of T cell repertoires in cytomegalovirus infection. Looking at the study overall: Public TCR beta signature analysis indicated the presence of both CMV infection and matching HLA type. Study results and limitations: Within the response measured ex vivo, HLA-C-restricted CMV-specific TCR beta clonotypes were dominant. Summed frequency of shared TCR beta families picked out CMV carriers who also had the relevant HLA.

TCRdb reprocessed the reads via MiXCR and lists one record per CDR3 protein. The sample has 680,000 or so distinct CDR3 sequences; 35% to 40% are singletons. Regarding this clonotype: Its matching antigen is unknown.

V lost 5 bases and J lost 0, with 11 bases in between. The germline CDR1 and CDR2 sequences are SEHNR and FQNEAQ (reference sequence). The CDR3 has 15 residues. This rearrangement joins TRBV7-9 to TRBJ2-1; D is unclear. The sample consisted of PBMCs. This TCR was recovered from a human donor in good health (CMV status not recorded). Some clones in this sample may be carry-over from other donors' samples. Here the CDR3 reads CASSLMIISYNEQFF. In DNA, the CDR3 is TGTGCCAGCAGCCTTATGATCATCTCCTACAATGAGCAGTTCTTC.